This T cell receptor (beta chain) was identified during a study of blood T cell repertoires in COVID-19. On the study more broadly: Donors in the United States, Italy and Spain gave samples during acute or convalescent COVID-19. T cells, B-cell-depleted T cells, or PBMCs provided the cDNA or gDNA that served as material.

The V end was cut by 4 bases, the J end by 2 bases, with 2 bases between. CDR3 length equals 12 residues. The germline gives CDR1 WNHNN, CDR2 SYGVQD (reference sequence). Original processing notes: Reference gene primer amplification gave estimated nucleated cell counts. Repertoires were generated with immunoSEQ multiplex PCR, while TCRdb's copy carries only in-frame clones and drops some. V, J and clone size reflect that table, while D and trimming were determined from the DNA. The sample has about 92,000 clones; 85% are singletons. The source of this sequence is a man at least 80 years old with acute or convalescent COVID-19. V gene TRBV10-1 combines with J gene TRBJ2-2; D gene uncertain. Sequenced: peripheral blood. The CDR3 bases are TGCGCCAGCAGTGCTAACACCGGGGAGCTGTTTTTT. Its translation is CASSANTGELFF.